The clone carrying this T cell receptor beta chain has ten or more counts. Antigen: not known. This sample was taken from a study of regulatory T cells in long-lasting Graves disease. Study findings and constraints: Samples came from peripheral blood alone, without thyroid tissue. There were preferences for TRBV28, TRBJ1-2 and TRBJ2-5 in persistent disease. Persistent Graves' patients showed less TCR diversity than newly diagnosed ones.

This CDR3 contains 14 residues. V shed 5 bases, J shed 0 bases, and the junction held 4 bases outside the gene matches. Relying on iRepertoire HTBI primers and Arm-PCR of CDR3 regions, the team built TCR beta libraries. TCRdb passed the multiplex PCR reads through MiXCR, listing each CDR3 protein once. This sample carries around 460,000 distinct CDR3 sequences, approximately 22% of them seen once, and the ten largest clones take around 13%. Indicated time point: persistent/refractory GD, antithyroid drugs over 5 years with positive TRAb. Following extraction of RNA from PBMCs, that RNA was used to make the TCR library. A volume of approximately 10 milliliters of peripheral blood was collected in EDTA tubes.

The chain joins TRBV12-3 or TRBV12-4 to TRBJ2-7; TRBD1 matches 7 bases. The source is a female donor with Graves disease. Here the sequenced sample was peripheral blood mononuclear cells (PBMCs), taken when the disease was refractory, from a patient treated with antithyroid drugs. Written as DNA, the CDR3 is TGTGCCAGCAGTCCGACAGGGATCTCCTACGAGCAGTACTTC. Translating it yields CASSPTGISYEQYF.